Below, 13 T cell receptor beta chains from the same sample are listed, as sequenced in a study of T-cell memory formation after mild COVID-19. One entry per CDR3 protein results from TCRdb running MiXCR on the 5' RACE reads. The sample lists roughly 450,000 distinct CDR3 sequences; about 20% were seen once. The sample comprised PBMCs or a T cell subset sorted from them (not recorded which). The receptor source for this set is an adult woman who had mild COVID-19 (a few samples of this study predate the infection). Cell type and time point are not known.

This clonotype occurred a few times. The V gene is TRBV7-2, the J gene TRBJ2-1; 8 bases align to TRBD2. Germline assignment: CDR1 SGHTA and CDR2 FQGNSA. V shed 0 bases, J shed 8 bases, and the junction held 6 bases outside the gene matches. The CDR3 covers 15 residues. Here the CDR3 DNA reads TGTGCCAGCAGCTTAGCCTCGACTAGCGTCGATGAGCAGTTCTTC. Its translation: CASSLASTSVDEQFF.

The rearrangement links TRBV5-6 to TRBJ1-2; perhaps TRBD1 as D (5 bases). CDR1 is SGHDT, CDR2 YYEEEE, per germline. Trimming stripped 1 base from V and 0 bases from J, with 10 bases between. The CDR3 consists of 15 residues. CDR3 region: CASSLQQAANYGYTF. Written as DNA, the CDR3 is TGTGCCAGCAGCTTGCAACAGGCCGCTAACTATGGCTACACCTTC.

This clonotype was counted at least ten times. The V call is TRBV5-1, the J call TRBJ1-1; 8 bases match TRBD1. After removal of 1 base from V and 3 bases from J, the junction contained 2 bases not matched to a gene. This CDR3 spans 14 amino acids. CDR1 is SGHRS, CDR2 YFSETQ, per germline. CDR3 nucleotides: TGCGCCAGCAGCTTGACAGGGGGGGACACTGAAGCTTTCTTT. Protein: CASSLTGGDTEAFF.

This CDR3 reads CASSLGPQGNQPQHF. The DNA for the CDR3 is TGTGCCAGCAGCTTAGGCCCCCAGGGTAATCAGCCCCAGCATTTT. The chain employs TRBV13 and TRBJ1-5, with D maybe TRBD1 (5 bases). This CDR3 spans 15 amino acids. The germline V and J ends were trimmed by 0 bases and 4 bases, with 10 bases remaining between them. Germline V gene sequence: CDR1 PRHDT, CDR2 FYEKMQ (reference sequence).

The sample holds one count of this clonotype. V is TRBV7-3 and J is TRBJ1-5; D gene uncertain. V lost 5 bases, J lost 0 bases, and 17 bases lay in between. Per the germline V gene, CDR1 is SGHTA and CDR2 is FQGTGA. The CDR3 has 17 residues. DNA for the CDR3: TGTGCCAGCAGCCGAAACCCTAGGGCGGATAGCAATCAGCCCCAGCATTTT. It yields the protein CASSRNPRADSNQPQHF.

The chain has TRBV5-1 and TRBJ1-6; D ambiguous. CDR1 is SGHRS, CDR2 YFSETQ, per germline. The ends were cut back, 0 bases at V and 0 bases at J, with 10 bases in the middle. This CDR3 spans 17 amino acids. CDR3 coding DNA: TGCGCCAGCAGCTTGGAACCCATGAGCTCCTATAATTCACCCCTCCACTTT. It specifies CASSLEPMSSYNSPLHF.

The J gene is TRBJ2-7, the V gene TRBV5-1; no reliable D call. Per germline, CDR1 SGHRS and CDR2 YFSETQ. The V gene lost 0 bases and the J gene lost 2 bases, with 6 bases spanning the gap. The CDR3 spans 13 residues. The CDR3 nucleotides read TGCGCCAGCAGCTTGGAACAGACCTACGAGCAGTACTTC. Translation gives CASSLEQTYEQYF.

In its sample, this clonotype was seen many times. V gene TRBV20-1 combines with J gene TRBJ2-5, with D possibly being TRBD1 (6 bases). The CDR3 length is 18 residues. V dropped 1 base and J dropped 1 base, with 22 bases sitting between them. Germline values: CDR1 DFQATT, CDR2 SNEGSKA (reference sequence). This CDR3 reads CSARGSTDSRTPQETQYF. CDR3 in DNA: TGCAGTGCTAGAGGGTCTACGGACAGCCGTACACCCCAAGAGACCCAGTACTTC.

This clonotype was observed a handful of times. The chain recombines TRBV3-1 with TRBJ2-3; D possibly uses TRBD1 or TRBD2 (6 bases each). This CDR3 is built from 17 residues. The germline V and J ends were trimmed by 6 bases and 0 bases, with 19 bases remaining between them. CDR1 and CDR2 (germline): LGHDT, YNNKEL (reference sequence). CDR3 sequence reads: CASRRGALSSSTDTQYF. The CDR3 DNA is TGTGCCAGCAGGAGGGGGGCACTATCATCTAGCACAGATACGCAGTATTTT.

The chain combines TRBV12-3 or TRBV12-4 with TRBJ2-1, with D possibly called TRBD1 or TRBD2 (5 bases each). Trimming took 5 bases from V and 7 from J, leaving 18 bases between them. CDR3 length equals 15 residues. DNA of the CDR3: TGTGCCAGCAGTAAACTCGGGACCGCAAGGAATGAGCAGTTCTTC. Its translation is CASSKLGTARNEQFF.

This chain joins TRBV5-5 and TRBJ2-5; D unresolved. V lost 2 bases and J 5 bases, leaving 10 bases between the germline ends. Germline-derived CDR1 and CDR2 are SGHKS and YYEKEE (reference sequence). The CDR3 covers 13 residues. CDR3: CASSFPLGETQYF. Here the CDR3 DNA reads TGTGCCAGCAGCTTTCCTTTAGGGGAGACCCAGTACTTC.

This clonotype was picked up a small number of times. The genes are TRBV15 and TRBJ1-4; weak D call: TRBD1 (5 bases). Germline V gives CDR1 LNHNV, CDR2 YYDKDF (reference sequence). The CDR3 is 14 residues long. With 0 bases removed from V and 7 bases from J, the gap between germline ends came to 9 bases. Written as DNA, the CDR3 is TGTGCCACCAGCAGAGATCAGGGTTCTGAAAAACTGTTTTTT. This sequence encodes CATSRDQGSEKLFF.

J is TRBJ1-5 and V is TRBV3-1; a weak D match, TRBD1 (5 bases). Trimming pared 5 bases from V and 9 bases from J, leaving 17 bases between. This CDR3 has 14 amino acids. The germline V gene has CDR1 LGHDT and CDR2 YNNKEL (reference sequence). The CDR3 here is CASSSLPGDSPQHF. As DNA, the CDR3 is TGTGCCAGCAGCTCCCTCCCGGGGGATTCGCCCCAGCATTTT.